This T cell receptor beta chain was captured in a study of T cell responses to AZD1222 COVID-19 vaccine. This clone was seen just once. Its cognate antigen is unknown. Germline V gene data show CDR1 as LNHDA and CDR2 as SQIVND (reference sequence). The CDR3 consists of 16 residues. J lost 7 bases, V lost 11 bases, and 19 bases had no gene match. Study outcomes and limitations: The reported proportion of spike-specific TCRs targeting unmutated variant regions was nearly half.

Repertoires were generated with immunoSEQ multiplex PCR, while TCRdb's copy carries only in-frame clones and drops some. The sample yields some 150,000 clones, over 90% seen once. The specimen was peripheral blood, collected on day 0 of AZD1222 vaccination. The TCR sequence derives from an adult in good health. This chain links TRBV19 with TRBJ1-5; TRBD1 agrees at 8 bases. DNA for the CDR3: TGTGCCTCAAGGTCGAGGGCAGGGGGCATCGGACAGCCCCAGCATTTT. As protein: CASRSRAGGIGQPQHF.